This entry concerns a single TCR beta chain. CDR1 is MNHEY and CDR2 is SVGAGI in the germline V gene. V was pared by 8 bases and J by 5 bases, with 12 bases between. CDR3 length equals 13 residues. These data belong to a study of lymphopenia after photon versus proton radiotherapy. The protocol was immunoSEQ multiplex PCR, while the TCRdb copy is restricted to in-frame clones and leaves out a portion. This table has about 65,000 clones, 87% appearing once. This chain connects TRBV6-5 to TRBJ1-4; maybe TRBD1 (5 bases). The receptor's source is a man aged 80 or over with esophageal cancer. The specimen was peripheral blood, collected from a patient treated with proton-based radiotherapy. The DNA for the CDR3 is TGTGCCAGCGAAAAGTACAGGAATGAAAAACTGTTTTTT. Translating gives CASEKYRNEKLFF.